One sample yielded the 20 T cell receptor beta chains listed below, sequenced in a study of shared clonotypes between healthy human individuals. Here immunoSEQ multiplex PCR was the method, and the copy in TCRdb shows in-frame clones only, minus some. The table shows about 480,000 clones, with 60% to 80% occurring only once. Sequences were obtained from PBMCs. The receptor set was obtained from a woman aged 40 to 50 in good health. Some clones in this sample may be carry-over from other donors' samples.

This clone showed up just once. The rearrangement uses TRBV6-1 and TRBJ2-4; weak D call: TRBD2 (7 bases). The CDR3 sequence is 14 residues long. From germline, CDR1 is MNHNS and CDR2 SASEGT. Trimming stripped 4 bases from V and 6 bases from J, with 13 bases between. The CDR3 DNA reads as TGTGCCAGCAGTGTTGGGGGGGCGGGAAACATTCAGTACTTC. It encodes CASSVGGAGNIQYF.

V usage is TRBV19 and J usage is TRBJ1-4; D not certain. This CDR3 region has 16 residues. Germline CDR1 is LNHDA and CDR2 is SQIVND (reference sequence). Trimming took 2 bases from V and 0 from J, leaving 10 bases between them. CDR3 nucleotide sequence: TGTGCCAGTAGTATAAATCAGCGAGCAACTAATGAAAAACTGTTTTTT. Translation gives CASSINQRATNEKLFF. The complete variable domain, with remaining parts taken from reference TRBV19 and TRBJ1-4, reads DGGITQSPKYLFRKEGQNVTLSCEQNLNHDAMYWYRQDPGQGLRLIYYSQIVNDFQKGDIAEGYSVSREKKESFPLTVTSAQKNPTAFYLCASSINQRATNEKLFFGSGTQLSVL.

In its sample, this clone was seen a few times. The chain is built from TRBV19 and TRBJ1-1, with D possibly TRBD1 on 5 matching bases. CDR1 and CDR2 (germline): LNHDA, SQIVND (reference sequence). Trimming removed 9 bases at V and 0 bases at J, with 17 bases between. The CDR3 contains 15 residues. CDR3 sequence reads: CASARAGPMNTEAFF. DNA of the CDR3: TGTGCCAGCGCCAGGGCAGGCCCTATGAACACTGAAGCTTTCTTT.

The chain links TRBV4-3 to TRBJ2-4, with D perhaps matching TRBD2 (6 bases). From germline, CDR1 is LGHNA and CDR2 YSLEER. This CDR3 is 15 amino acids long. V gave up 0 bases and J gave up 7 bases, with 13 bases separating them. The CDR3 DNA is TGCGCCAGCAGCCAAGATCGCGGGGCGTTCAACATTCAGTACTTC. Translation: CASSQDRGAFNIQYF.

The chain combines TRBV6-5 with TRBJ2-2; a possible D gene is TRBD1 (6 bases). The germline V gene encodes CDR1 MNHEY and CDR2 SVGAGI. V lost 6 bases and J 6 bases, leaving 11 bases between the germline ends. The length of the CDR3 is 13 residues. CDR3 loop: CASSPQGSGELFF. For the CDR3, the DNA is TGTGCCAGCAGCCCCCAGGGGTCCGGGGAGCTGTTTTTT.

The chain recombines TRBV30 with TRBJ2-7, with 12 bases identical to TRBD1. The trim removed 3 bases at V and 2 bases at J, leaving 5 bases unmatched. The CDR3 is made up of 15 amino acids. Germline CDR1 and CDR2: GTSNPN and SVGIG (reference sequence). The CDR3 bases are TGTGCCTGGAGGGGGGACAGGGGGCCTGCCTACGAGCAGTACTTC. Amino acids: CAWRGDRGPAYEQYF.

This clone is a singleton in its sample. Additional DNA sequences in this sample encode the identical CDR3. The chain combines TRBV7-9 with TRBJ2-7; 9 bases line up with TRBD2. Germline V gene data show CDR1 as SEHNR and CDR2 as FQNEAQ (reference sequence). CDR3 length: 14 amino acids. Germline trimming cut 4 bases from V and 1 base from J; bases unmatched to any gene: 2. CDR3 in DNA: TGTGCCAGCAGCTCGACTAGCGGTTCCTACGAGCAGTACTTC. Protein: CASSSTSGSYEQYF.

The chain carries TRBV6-6 and TRBJ2-1; no firm D call. Per germline, CDR1 MNHNY and CDR2 SVGAGI (reference sequence). V shed 0 bases and J shed 14 bases, with 14 bases lying between them. The CDR3 extends over 13 amino acids. This CDR3 reads CASSYSDTPVEFF. Here the CDR3 DNA reads TGTGCCAGCAGTTACTCCGACACCCCGGTAGAGTTCTTC.

This rearrangement joins TRBV29-1 to TRBJ2-7; the D gene is possibly TRBD1 (5 bases). The CDR3 loop spans 14 amino acids. Trimming stripped 4 bases from V and 2 bases from J, with 15 bases between. Per germline, CDR1 SQVTM and CDR2 ANQGSEA. CDR3 region: CSVARVYFPYEQYF. For the CDR3, the DNA is TGCAGCGTTGCCAGGGTGTATTTCCCCTACGAGCAGTACTTC.

V and J are TRBV27 and TRBJ1-2, with D possibly being TRBD1 (6 bases). Germline-derived CDR1 and CDR2 are MNHEY and SMNVEV (reference sequence). This CDR3 has 15 residues. Trimming shortened V by 8 bases and J by 4 bases, and 20 bases separated the two germline ends. CDR3 residues: CASSFQGTLPYGYTF. The CDR3, as DNA: TGTGCCAGCTCTTTCCAGGGGACCCTCCCCTATGGCTACACCTTC.

This clone was seen repeatedly, ten times or more. The chain recombines TRBV27 with TRBJ2-1; D remains ambiguous. V was clipped by 4 bases and J by 1 base, with 11 bases between them. The CDR3 runs 15 residues. Looked up from germline, CDR1 is MNHEY and CDR2 is SMNVEV (reference sequence). The chain's CDR3 is CASSSGVESYNEQFF. CDR3 bases: TGTGCCAGCAGTTCTGGGGTAGAATCCTACAATGAGCAGTTCTTC.

This clone was counted only a few times. The rearrangement joins TRBV28 to TRBJ2-7; D call uncertain. The CDR3 runs to 12 residues. Germline V CDR1 and CDR2: MDHEN, SYDVKM. Trimming cost V 5 bases and J 6 bases, with 11 bases left between them. The CDR3 loop reads CASSPDEVEQYF. The CDR3 nucleotides read TGTGCCAGCAGTCCCGACGAGGTCGAGCAGTACTTC.

The rearrangement uses TRBV25-1 and TRBJ2-7; 10 bases are a match to TRBD1. Germline V gives CDR1 MGHDK, CDR2 SYGVNS. V trimming: 4 bases; J trimming: 2 bases; junction bases outside the gene matches: 8. The CDR3 is made up of 16 amino acids. Written as DNA, the CDR3 is TGTGCCAGCAGTGCCAAACCGGGACAGGGGACCTACGAGCAGTACTTC. This gives the protein CASSAKPGQGTYEQYF.

V is TRBV6-1 and J is TRBJ2-7; 8 bases line up with TRBD1. This CDR3 is 14 amino acids long. The ends lost 5 bases at V and 2 bases at J; junction bases unmatched: 5. The germline V gene encodes CDR1 MNHNS and CDR2 SASEGT. CDR3 protein: CASSWTGWTYEQYF. The CDR3 DNA reads TGTGCCAGCAGTTGGACAGGGTGGACCTACGAGCAGTACTTC.

This clone occurred a few times. The chain employs TRBV10-1 and TRBJ1-1, with D possibly TRBD1 on 5 matching bases. CDR1 is WNHNN and CDR2 is SYGVQD in the germline V gene (reference sequence). The CDR3 contains 13 residues. V was trimmed by 6 bases and J by 2 bases, leaving 10 bases between them. CDR3 DNA sequence: TGCGCCAGCAGCCGGGGCCTAAACACTGAAGCTTTCTTT. Its translation is CASSRGLNTEAFF.

This clone has a single count. The chain is built from TRBV6-1 and TRBJ2-7; D possibly corresponds to TRBD2 (7 bases). Germline values: CDR1 MNHNS, CDR2 SASEGT. This CDR3 comprises 16 residues. V dropped 1 base and J dropped 4 bases, with 17 bases sitting between them. CDR3 coding DNA: TGTGCCAGCAGTGAAGGTCTGGGGGGGCGTGGGTACGAGCAGTACTTC. Translated, it gives CASSEGLGGRGYEQYF.

This clone was seen just once. The chain combines TRBV27 with TRBJ2-7; D may correspond to TRBD1 or TRBD2 (5 bases each). Germline CDR1 MNHEY, CDR2 SMNVEV (reference sequence). The CDR3 has 12 amino acids. V was trimmed by 5 bases and J by 5 bases, leaving 10 bases between them. The CDR3 bases are TGTGCCAGCAGTCTGACGGGGCACGAGCAGTACTTC. Translating it yields CASSLTGHEQYF.

The chain joins TRBV4-1 to TRBJ1-3, with a possible D match to TRBD1 (5 bases). The V gene lost 3 bases and the J gene lost 4 bases, with 13 bases spanning the gap. CDR1 MGHRA and CDR2 YSYEKL come from the germline V gene. This CDR3 spans 15 amino acids. CDR3 in DNA: TGCGCCAGCAGCCAGAGGGGATTAGAGGGAAACACCATATATTTT. As protein: CASSQRGLEGNTIYF.

The J gene is TRBJ2-3, the V gene TRBV7-8; no clear D. This CDR3 region has 13 residues. V lost 1 base to trimming and J lost 4 bases, with 6 bases between them. Germline V gene lookup returns CDR1 SGHVS and CDR2 FQNEAQ. The CDR3 nucleotides are TGTGCCAGCAGCTTAGGGACGGCAGATACGCAGTATTTT. Its translation is CASSLGTADTQYF.

This clone was observed a handful of times. In the same sample, other DNA sequences code for this CDR3. The chain joins TRBV12-5 to TRBJ2-2; no firm D call. With 6 bases removed from V and 3 bases from J, the gap between germline ends came to 5 bases. Germline V CDR1 and CDR2: LGHNT, FRNRAP. The CDR3 has 12 amino acids. The CDR3 nucleotides read TGTGCTAGTGGCCGGGACACCGGGGAGCTGTTTTTT. It codes for CASGRDTGELFF.